This T cell receptor (beta chain) was identified in a study of PD-L1 blockade in urothelial cancer. Turning to the study itself: Reported median T cell count for blood samples was 140,000 to 150,000.

Repertoires were generated with immunoSEQ multiplex PCR, while TCRdb's copy carries only in-frame clones and drops some. The sample lists about 84,000 clones, 90% to 95% seen once, with around a tenth in the top ten. All patients carried locally advanced or metastatic urothelial carcinoma. CDR1 and CDR2 from the germline V gene are SQVTM and ANQGSEA. This CDR3 has 11 residues. V was clipped by 7 bases and J by 7 bases, with 13 bases between them. The V call is TRBV29-1, the J call TRBJ2-5; weak D call: TRBD1 (6 bases). The source of this sequence is a man aged 55 to 70 with urothelial cancer. The specimen was PBMCs, collected around atezolizumab (anti-PD-L1) treatment. The CDR3 reads CSATGGGTQYF. In DNA, the CDR3 is TGCAGCGCGACAGGCGGTGGGACCCAGTACTTC.